The present T cell receptor beta chain was sequenced within a study of blood T cell repertoires in COVID-19. Clones were sequenced by immunoSEQ multiplex PCR, and TCRdb holds only the in-frame ones, with some missing. The table shows about 370,000 clones, with roughly nine tenths occurring only once. Germline lookup yields CDR1 SGHNT and CDR2 YENEEA. V lost 4 bases and J 3 bases, leaving 12 bases between the germline ends. The CDR3 covers 14 residues. The TCR comes from a woman aged 30 to 39 with COVID-19, enrolled during active disease. The gene calls are TRBV11-3 and TRBJ1-1; D not certain. Source material: peripheral blood. The CDR3 DNA reads TGTGCCAGCAGCTCCGTGCAGGTCTACACTGAAGCTTTCTTT. It encodes CASSSVQVYTEAFF.